Following are 16 T cell receptor beta chains from one sample sequenced in a study of T-cell reconstitution after alpha-beta-depleted transplantation in children. A library of TCRbeta sequences, prepared with unique molecular identifiers, was generated. One entry per CDR3 protein results from TCRdb running MiXCR on the PCR reads. Here the sample spans about 98,000 distinct CDR3 sequences, about 22% being singletons. This material consisted of PBMCs, taken before TCRalphabeta/CD19-depleted stem cell transplant. The receptor set was obtained from a boy aged 2 to 10 with acute lymphoblastic leukemia, due to receive a stem cell transplant.

This chain links TRBV7-2 with TRBJ2-3; 8 nucleotides match TRBD2. The germline V gene encodes CDR1 SGHTA and CDR2 FQGNSA. With 1 base clipped from V and 1 base from J, the junction kept 4 bases outside the gene matches. The CDR3 is made up of 16 amino acids. CDR3 coding DNA: TGTGCCAGCAGCTTAGGGGCCGGGAGGGGCACAGATACGCAGTATTTT. Residues: CASSLGAGRGTDTQYF.

The DNA for the CDR3 is TGTGCCAGCAGCTACTACAGTGGCGGGGGCTACACCTTC. Translation: CASSYYSGGGYTF. The V gene is TRBV11-1, the J gene TRBJ1-2; no definite D call. The length of the CDR3 is 13 residues. V lost 4 bases and J lost 8, with 14 bases in between. The V gene's germline CDR1 is SGHAT and CDR2 FQDESV (reference sequence).

Of note for this clonotype: A clone one base away is much larger, so this may be a read error. J is TRBJ2-3 and V is TRBV3-1, with D uncertain. The CDR3 has 15 residues. Germline V gives CDR1 LGHDT, CDR2 YNNKEL (reference sequence). CDR3 sequence: CATSQEIGPLDTQYF. The CDR3 coding sequence is TGTGCCACCAGCCAAGAGATAGGGCCGCTCGATACGCAGTATTTT.

The J gene is TRBJ2-5, the V gene TRBV29-1; D not certain. Trimming took off 6 bases at V and 5 bases at J, with 7 bases between the two ends. The CDR3 sequence is 10 residues long. Germline loops: CDR1 SQVTM, CDR2 ANQGSEA. CDR3 region: CSVGLETQYF. The CDR3 nucleotides read TGCAGCGTGGGCCTTGAGACCCAGTACTTC.

In its sample, this clonotype was seen many times. In DNA, the CDR3 is TGTGCCAGCAGCTTGGATTTAGCGTACCAAGAGACCCAGTACTTC. This codes for CASSLDLAYQETQYF. The V call is TRBV5-5, the J call TRBJ2-5; TRBD2 might be the D (5 bases). This CDR3 spans 15 amino acids. V lost 0 bases to trimming and J lost 0 bases, with 9 bases between them. The V gene's germline CDR1 is SGHKS and CDR2 YYEKEE (reference sequence).

This clonotype was seen at least ten times. The chain links TRBV12-3 or TRBV12-4 to TRBJ1-5; D not resolved. CDR3 length: 15 residues. Trimming removed 3 bases from V and 0 bases from J, with 9 bases in between. The CDR3 here is CASSLGSYSNQPQHF. For the CDR3, the DNA is TGTGCCAGCAGTTTGGGCAGCTATAGCAATCAGCCCCAGCATTTT.

This clonotype has more than one count but fewer than ten. CDR3 in amino acids: CASSLELARIYNEQFF. For the CDR3, the DNA is TGCGCCAGCAGCTTGGAACTAGCCAGAATCTACAATGAGCAGTTCTTC. This chain connects TRBV5-1 to TRBJ2-1; D is perhaps TRBD2 (6 bases). This CDR3 contains 16 residues. Germline CDR1 is SGHRS and CDR2 is YFSETQ. Trimming took 0 bases from V and 3 from J, leaving 13 bases between them.

This chain links TRBV4-1 with TRBJ2-3; a possible D gene is TRBD2 (5 bases). There are 16 residues in the CDR3. V lost 0 bases to trimming and J lost 0 bases, with 10 bases between them. Germline V CDR1 and CDR2: MGHRA, YSYEKL. CDR3 amino acids: CASSQDIRTSTDTQYF. The DNA of the CDR3 is TGCGCCAGCAGCCAAGATATACGGACTAGCACAGATACGCAGTATTTT.

The genes are TRBV7-9 and TRBJ1-3; D not resolved. The CDR3 spans 15 residues. Germline assignment: CDR1 SEHNR and CDR2 FQNEAQ (reference sequence). Trimming removed 0 bases from V and 1 base from J, with 7 bases in between. In DNA, the CDR3 is TGTGCCAGCAGCTTAGCGGCGGGTTCTGGAAACACCATATATTTT. Amino acids: CASSLAAGSGNTIYF.

This clonotype was observed a few times. The chain combines TRBV10-3 with TRBJ1-4, with D possibly matching TRBD1 (5 bases). With 5 bases removed from V and 10 bases from J, the gap between germline ends came to 11 bases. Germline values: CDR1 ENHRY, CDR2 SYGVKD. This CDR3 has 12 amino acids. The CDR3 DNA reads as TGTGCCATCAGTTCAGGGTATGGAAAACTGTTTTTT. Amino acid sequence: CAISSGYGKLFF.

This clonotype was detected a few times. The chain couples TRBV3-1 to TRBJ2-1; unclear D gene. The CDR3 is 13 amino acids. CDR1 and CDR2 (germline): LGHDT, YNNKEL (reference sequence). V was pared by 1 base and J by 7 bases, with 8 bases between. CDR3 coding DNA: TGTGCCAGCAGCCAAGCCCACACTAATGAGCAGTTCTTC. Its protein product is CASSQAHTNEQFF.

Only a few counts were recorded for this clonotype. This sequence joins TRBV20-1 and TRBJ2-3; D is ambiguous. The germline V gene encodes CDR1 DFQATT and CDR2 SNEGSKA (reference sequence). V was cut by 0 bases and J by 0 bases, with 16 bases left in between. There are 17 residues in the CDR3. Written as DNA, the CDR3 is TGCAGTGCTAGAGACCCCCGAGGTACACCTAGCACAGATACGCAGTATTTT. This translates into CSARDPRGTPSTDTQYF.

V usage is TRBV3-1 and J usage is TRBJ2-2; no clear D. Trimming removed 3 bases at V and 0 bases at J, with 5 bases between. CDR1 LGHDT and CDR2 YNNKEL come from the germline V gene (reference sequence). This CDR3 has 14 amino acids. The CDR3, as DNA: TGTGCCAGCAGCCACTACTCGAACACCGGGGAGCTGTTTTTT. Encoded protein: CASSHYSNTGELFF.

The table lists this clonotype with a few counts. The chain recombines TRBV24-1 with TRBJ1-2; D unresolved. This CDR3 has 12 residues. V lost 1 base to trimming and J lost 8 bases, with 7 bases between them. Germline V gives CDR1 KGHDR, CDR2 SFDVKD. Here the CDR3 DNA reads TGTGCCACCAGTGATTTTGGTCAGGGCTACACCTTC. Translation gives CATSDFGQGYTF.

There are a few counts of this clonotype. CDR3 amino acids: CASSLNERMDTEAFF. For the CDR3, the DNA is TGTGCCAGCAGCTTGAATGAACGGATGGACACTGAAGCTTTCTTT. V gene TRBV5-5 combines with J gene TRBJ1-1; D call uncertain. This CDR3 has 15 residues. V was trimmed by 1 base and J by 3 bases, leaving 13 bases between them. Germline CDR1 reads SGHKS; CDR2 reads YYEKEE (reference sequence).

The rearrangement uses TRBV5-4 and TRBJ2-7; D may be TRBD2 (7 bases). The CDR3 covers 13 residues. The germline CDR1 and CDR2 sequences are SGHNT and YYREEE (reference sequence). The ends were cut back, 4 bases at V and 5 bases at J, with 13 bases in the middle. CDR3 amino acids: CASSRGAADEQYF. CDR3 in DNA: TGTGCCAGCAGCCGGGGGGCAGCCGACGAGCAGTACTTC. Together with reference TRBV5-4 and TRBJ2-7, the CDR3 gives the full variable domain: ETGVTQSPTHLIKTRGQQVTLRCSSQSGHNTVSWYQQALGQGPQFIFQYYREEENGRGNFPPRFSGLQFPNYSSELNVNALELDDSALYLCASSRGAADEQYFGPGTRLTVT.